There are many counts of the clone carrying this T cell receptor (beta chain). Its cognate antigen is unknown. CDR3 length: 14 residues. V shed 3 bases and J shed 0 bases, with 9 bases lying between them. The germline CDR1 and CDR2 sequences are SQVTM and ANQGSEA. Time point meaning: sample taken at primary tumor resection. Sequencing of whole RNA from tumor, nontumor lung or frozen PBMC involved no sorting. These data originate in a study of spatial heterogeneity in lung cancer. TCR cDNA molecules each carried a unique molecular identifier. TCRdb passed the 5' RACE reads through MiXCR, listing each CDR3 protein once. The data show 18,000 or so distinct CDR3 sequences, 6.5% seen once. Whole-study results and caveats: Tracking of tumor mutation counts was seen in expanded intratumoral alpha and beta TCR counts.

The chain joins TRBV29-1 to TRBJ2-1, with no clear D. This TCR came from a female donor with early-stage non-small cell lung cancer. Sequencing used lung tumor tissue, obtained at surgery. Written as DNA, the CDR3 is TGCAGCGTTGACGGCCGCTACTCCTACAATGAGCAGTTCTTC. Its protein is CSVDGRYSYNEQFF.